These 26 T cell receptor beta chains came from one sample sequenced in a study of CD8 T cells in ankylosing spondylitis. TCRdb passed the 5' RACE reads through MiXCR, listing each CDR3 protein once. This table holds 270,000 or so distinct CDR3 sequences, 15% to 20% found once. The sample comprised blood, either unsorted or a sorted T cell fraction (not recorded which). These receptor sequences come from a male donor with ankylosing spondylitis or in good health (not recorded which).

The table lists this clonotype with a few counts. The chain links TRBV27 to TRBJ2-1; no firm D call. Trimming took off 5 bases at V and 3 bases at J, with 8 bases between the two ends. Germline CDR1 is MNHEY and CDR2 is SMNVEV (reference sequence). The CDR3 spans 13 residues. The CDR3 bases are TGTGCCAGCAGTAACGACGGCTACAATGAGCAGTTCTTC. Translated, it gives CASSNDGYNEQFF.

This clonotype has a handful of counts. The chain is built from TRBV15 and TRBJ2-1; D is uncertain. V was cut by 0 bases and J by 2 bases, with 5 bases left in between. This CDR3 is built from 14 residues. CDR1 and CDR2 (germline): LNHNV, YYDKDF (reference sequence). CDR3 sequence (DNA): TGTGCCACCAGCAGAGATAAACCCTACAATGAGCAGTTCTTC. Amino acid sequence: CATSRDKPYNEQFF.

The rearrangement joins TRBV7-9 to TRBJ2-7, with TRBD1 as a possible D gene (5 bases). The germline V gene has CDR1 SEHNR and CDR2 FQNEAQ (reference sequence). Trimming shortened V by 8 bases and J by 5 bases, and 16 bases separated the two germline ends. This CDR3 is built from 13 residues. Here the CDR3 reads CASGTGPNHEQYF. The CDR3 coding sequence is TGTGCCAGCGGTACAGGCCCAAACCACGAGCAGTACTTC.

The CDR3: CASSTTGIGMNTEAFF. The CDR3 DNA reads as TGTGCCAGTAGTACAACAGGGATCGGGATGAACACTGAAGCTTTCTTT. The chain is built from TRBV19 and TRBJ1-1; TRBD1 might be the D (6 bases). CDR3 length: 16 residues. Germline CDR1 reads LNHDA; CDR2 reads SQIVND (reference sequence). V was shortened by 4 bases and J by 0 bases, with 15 bases between the two germline ends.

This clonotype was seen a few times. In DNA, the CDR3 is TGTGCCAGCAGTTTACTGACGGCCAGCACCGGGGAGCTGTTTTTT. Its translation is CASSLLTASTGELFF. The gene calls are TRBV27 and TRBJ2-2; the D is unclear. The CDR3 consists of 15 residues. The germline V gene encodes CDR1 MNHEY and CDR2 SMNVEV (reference sequence). The V end was cut by 2 bases, the J end by 4 bases, with 11 bases between.

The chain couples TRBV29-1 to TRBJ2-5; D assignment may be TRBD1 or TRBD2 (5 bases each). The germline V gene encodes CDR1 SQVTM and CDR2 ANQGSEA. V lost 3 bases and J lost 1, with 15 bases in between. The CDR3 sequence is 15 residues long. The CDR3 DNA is TGCAGCGTTGACTCAGGGACCTTTCCCCAAGAGACCCAGTACTTC. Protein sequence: CSVDSGTFPQETQYF. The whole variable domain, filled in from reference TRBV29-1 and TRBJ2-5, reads SAVISQKPSRDICQRGTSLTIQCQVDSQVTMMFWYRQQPGQSLTLIATANQGSEATYESGFVIDKFPISRPNLTFSTLTVSNMSPEDSSIYLCSVDSGTFPQETQYFGPGTRLLVL.

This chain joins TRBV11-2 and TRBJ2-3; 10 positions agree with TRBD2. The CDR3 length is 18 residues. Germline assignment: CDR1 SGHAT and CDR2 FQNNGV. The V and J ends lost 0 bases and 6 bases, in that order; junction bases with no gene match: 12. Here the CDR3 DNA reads TGTGCCAGCAGCTTAGAGTCCGTACGGCTAGCGGGAGAGGATACGCAGTATTTT. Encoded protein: CASSLESVRLAGEDTQYF.

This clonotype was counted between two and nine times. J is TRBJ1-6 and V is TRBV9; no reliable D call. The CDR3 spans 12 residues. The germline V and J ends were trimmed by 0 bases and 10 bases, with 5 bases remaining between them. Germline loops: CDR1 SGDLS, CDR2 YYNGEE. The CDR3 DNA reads TGTGCCAGCAGCGTAGGAACCTCACCCCTCCACTTT. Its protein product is CASSVGTSPLHF.

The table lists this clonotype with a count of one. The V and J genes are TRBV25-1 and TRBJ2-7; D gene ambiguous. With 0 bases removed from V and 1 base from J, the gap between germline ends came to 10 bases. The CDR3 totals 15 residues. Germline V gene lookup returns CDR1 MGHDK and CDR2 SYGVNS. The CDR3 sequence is CASSEYPAGSYEQYF. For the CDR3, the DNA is TGTGCCAGCAGTGAATACCCAGCAGGTTCCTACGAGCAGTACTTC.

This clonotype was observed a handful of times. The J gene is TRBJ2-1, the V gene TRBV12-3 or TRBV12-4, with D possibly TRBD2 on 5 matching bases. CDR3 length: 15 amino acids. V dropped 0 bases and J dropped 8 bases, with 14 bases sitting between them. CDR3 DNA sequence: TGTGCCAGCAGTTTAGCTGGTAGCGTGGGCGATGAGCAGTTCTTC. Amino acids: CASSLAGSVGDEQFF.

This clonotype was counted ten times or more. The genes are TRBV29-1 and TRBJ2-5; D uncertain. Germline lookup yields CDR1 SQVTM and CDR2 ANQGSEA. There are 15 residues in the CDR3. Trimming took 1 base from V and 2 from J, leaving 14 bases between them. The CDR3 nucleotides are TGCAGCGTTGAAGGGCCATATAATTCACAAGAGACCCAGTACTTC. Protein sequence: CSVEGPYNSQETQYF. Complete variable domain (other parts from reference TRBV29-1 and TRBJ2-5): SAVISQKPSRDICQRGTSLTIQCQVDSQVTMMFWYRQQPGQSLTLIATANQGSEATYESGFVIDKFPISRPNLTFSTLTVSNMSPEDSSIYLCSVEGPYNSQETQYFGPGTRLLVL.

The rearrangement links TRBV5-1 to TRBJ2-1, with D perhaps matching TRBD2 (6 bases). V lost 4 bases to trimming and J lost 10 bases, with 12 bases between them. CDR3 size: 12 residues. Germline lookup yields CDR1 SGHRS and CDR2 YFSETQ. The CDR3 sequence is CASSLTRGEQFF. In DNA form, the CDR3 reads TGCGCCAGCAGCCTGACTAGGGGAGAGCAGTTCTTC.

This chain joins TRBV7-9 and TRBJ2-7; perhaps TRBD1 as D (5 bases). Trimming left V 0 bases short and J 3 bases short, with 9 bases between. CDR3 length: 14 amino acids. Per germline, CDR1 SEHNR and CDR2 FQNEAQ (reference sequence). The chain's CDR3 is CASSLAGQFYEQYF. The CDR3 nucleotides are TGTGCCAGCAGCTTAGCTGGACAATTCTACGAGCAGTACTTC.

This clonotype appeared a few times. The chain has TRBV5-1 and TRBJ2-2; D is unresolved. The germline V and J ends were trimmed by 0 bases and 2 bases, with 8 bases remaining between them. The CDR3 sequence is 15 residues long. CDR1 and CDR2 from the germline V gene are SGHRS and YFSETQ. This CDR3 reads CASSLVAPNTGELFF. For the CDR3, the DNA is TGCGCCAGCAGCTTGGTTGCCCCCAACACCGGGGAGCTGTTTTTT.

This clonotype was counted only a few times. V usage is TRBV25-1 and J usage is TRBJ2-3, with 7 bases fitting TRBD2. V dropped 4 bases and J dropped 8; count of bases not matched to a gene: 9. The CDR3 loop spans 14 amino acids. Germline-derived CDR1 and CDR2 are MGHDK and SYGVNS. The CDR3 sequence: CASSGGGTQSTQYF. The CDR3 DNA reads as TGTGCCAGCAGTGGGGGGGGAACCCAAAGTACGCAGTATTTT.

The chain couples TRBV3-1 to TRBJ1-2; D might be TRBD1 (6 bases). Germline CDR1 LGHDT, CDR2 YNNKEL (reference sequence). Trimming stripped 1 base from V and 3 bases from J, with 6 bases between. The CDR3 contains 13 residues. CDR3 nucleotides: TGTGCCAGCAGCCAAGGGACAGACTATGGCTACACCTTC. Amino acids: CASSQGTDYGYTF.

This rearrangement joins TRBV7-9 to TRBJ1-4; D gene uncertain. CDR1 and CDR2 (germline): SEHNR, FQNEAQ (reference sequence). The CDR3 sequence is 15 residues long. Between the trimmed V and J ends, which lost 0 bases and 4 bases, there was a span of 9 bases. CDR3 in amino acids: CASSLAFSINEKLFF. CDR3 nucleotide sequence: TGTGCCAGCAGCTTAGCCTTCAGCATTAATGAAAAACTGTTTTTT.

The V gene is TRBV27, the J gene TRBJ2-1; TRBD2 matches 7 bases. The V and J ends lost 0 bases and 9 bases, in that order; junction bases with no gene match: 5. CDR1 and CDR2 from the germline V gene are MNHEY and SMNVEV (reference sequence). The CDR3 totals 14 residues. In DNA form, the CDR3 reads TGTGCCAGCAGTTTATCGGGAGGGCCCGTTGAGCAGTTCTTC. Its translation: CASSLSGGPVEQFF.

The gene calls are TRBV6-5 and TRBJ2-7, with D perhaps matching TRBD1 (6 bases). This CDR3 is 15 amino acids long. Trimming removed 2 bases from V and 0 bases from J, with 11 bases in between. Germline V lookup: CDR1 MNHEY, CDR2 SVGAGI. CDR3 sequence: CASSYGTTNSYEQYF. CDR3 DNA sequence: TGTGCCAGCAGTTACGGGACAACCAACTCCTACGAGCAGTACTTC.

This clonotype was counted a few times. CDR3 nucleotides: TGTGCCAGCAGCTGGAAACGGGGGCACATGAACACTGAAGCTTTCTTT. This sequence encodes CASSWKRGHMNTEAFF. The chain couples TRBV7-9 to TRBJ1-1; D perhaps matches TRBD1 (6 bases). The germline V gene has CDR1 SEHNR and CDR2 FQNEAQ (reference sequence). This CDR3 region has 16 residues. V dropped 4 bases and J dropped 0 bases, with 15 bases sitting between them.

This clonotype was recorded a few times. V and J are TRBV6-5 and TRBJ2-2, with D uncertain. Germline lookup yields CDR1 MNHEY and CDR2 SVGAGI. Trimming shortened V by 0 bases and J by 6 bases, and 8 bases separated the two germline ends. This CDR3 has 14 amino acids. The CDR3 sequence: CASSYSGPAGELFF. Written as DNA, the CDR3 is TGTGCCAGCAGTTACTCGGGCCCGGCCGGGGAGCTGTTTTTT.

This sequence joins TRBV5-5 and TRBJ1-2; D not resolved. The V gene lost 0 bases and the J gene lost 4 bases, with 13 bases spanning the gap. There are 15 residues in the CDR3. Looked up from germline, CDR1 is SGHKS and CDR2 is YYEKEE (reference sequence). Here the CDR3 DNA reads TGTGCCAGCAGCTTGGTCGCAGGAGGACTCTATGGCTACACCTTC. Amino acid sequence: CASSLVAGGLYGYTF.

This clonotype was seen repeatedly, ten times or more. The DNA for the CDR3 is TGTGCCAGCAGCATTAGCGGGAGCGCCTACGAGCAGTACTTC. Translating it yields CASSISGSAYEQYF. V gene TRBV13 combines with J gene TRBJ2-7; TRBD2 aligns across 9 bases. The germline gives CDR1 PRHDT, CDR2 FYEKMQ (reference sequence). This CDR3 is 14 amino acids long. V was pared by 5 bases and J by 2 bases, with 4 bases of the junction left unmatched.

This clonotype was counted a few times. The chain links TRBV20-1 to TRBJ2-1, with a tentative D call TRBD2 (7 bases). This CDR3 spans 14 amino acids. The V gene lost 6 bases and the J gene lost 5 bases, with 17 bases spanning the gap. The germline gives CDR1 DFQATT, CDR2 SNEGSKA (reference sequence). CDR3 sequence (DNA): TGCAGTGCCCCCTCGGGGGCGGGAGACAATGAGCAGTTCTTC. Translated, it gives CSAPSGAGDNEQFF.

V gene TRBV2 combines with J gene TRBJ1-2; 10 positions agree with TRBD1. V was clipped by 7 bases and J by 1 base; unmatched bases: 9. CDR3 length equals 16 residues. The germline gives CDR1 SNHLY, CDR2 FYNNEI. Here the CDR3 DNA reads TGTGCCAGCACTGGGACAGGGGACCCGTATAACTATGGCTACACCTTC. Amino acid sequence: CASTGTGDPYNYGYTF.

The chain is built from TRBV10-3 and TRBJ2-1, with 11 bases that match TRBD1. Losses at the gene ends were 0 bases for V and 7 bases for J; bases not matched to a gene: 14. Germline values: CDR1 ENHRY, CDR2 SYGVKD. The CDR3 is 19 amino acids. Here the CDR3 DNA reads TGTGCCATCAGTGAGTCCCCGGTAGGCGGACAGGGGGCATGGAATGAGCAGTTCTTC. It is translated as CAISESPVGGQGAWNEQFF.